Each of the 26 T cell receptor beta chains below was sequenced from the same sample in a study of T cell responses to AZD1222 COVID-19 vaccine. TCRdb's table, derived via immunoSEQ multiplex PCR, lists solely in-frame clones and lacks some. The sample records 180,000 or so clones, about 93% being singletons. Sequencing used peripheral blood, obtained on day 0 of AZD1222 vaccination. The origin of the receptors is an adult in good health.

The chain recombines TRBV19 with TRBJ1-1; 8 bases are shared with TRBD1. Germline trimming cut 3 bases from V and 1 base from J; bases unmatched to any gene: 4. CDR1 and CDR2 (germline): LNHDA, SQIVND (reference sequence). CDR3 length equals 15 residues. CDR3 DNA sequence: TGTGCCAGTAGTATTTCCGGGACAGGGAACACTGAAGCTTTCTTT. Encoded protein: CASSISGTGNTEAFF.

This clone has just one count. The DNA for the CDR3 is TGTGCCAGCAGTACCCTAAACTATGGCTACACCTTC. It is translated as CASSTLNYGYTF. The chain carries TRBV28 and TRBJ1-2; D is uncertain. V was trimmed by 5 bases and J by 2 bases, leaving 6 bases between them. Germline values: CDR1 MDHEN, CDR2 SYDVKM. CDR3 size: 12 residues.

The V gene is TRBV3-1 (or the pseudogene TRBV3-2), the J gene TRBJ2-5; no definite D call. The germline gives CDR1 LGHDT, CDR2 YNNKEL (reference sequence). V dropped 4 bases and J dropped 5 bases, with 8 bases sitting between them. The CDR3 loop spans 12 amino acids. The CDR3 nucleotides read TGTGCCAGCAGCCTCGACATCGAGACCCAGTACTTC. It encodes CASSLDIETQYF.

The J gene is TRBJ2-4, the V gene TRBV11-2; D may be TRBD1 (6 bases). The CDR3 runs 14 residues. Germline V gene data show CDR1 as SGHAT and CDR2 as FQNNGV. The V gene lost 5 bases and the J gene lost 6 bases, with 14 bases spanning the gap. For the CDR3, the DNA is TGTGCCAGCAGCCCGGACGGGACACCAAACATTCAGTACTTC. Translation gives CASSPDGTPNIQYF.

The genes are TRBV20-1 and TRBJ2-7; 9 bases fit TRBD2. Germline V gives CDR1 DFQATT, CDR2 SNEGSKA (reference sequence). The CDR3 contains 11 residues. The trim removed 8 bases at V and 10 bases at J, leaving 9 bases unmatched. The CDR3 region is CSSLREGIQYF. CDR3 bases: TGCAGTTCCTTGCGGGAGGGAATTCAGTACTTC.

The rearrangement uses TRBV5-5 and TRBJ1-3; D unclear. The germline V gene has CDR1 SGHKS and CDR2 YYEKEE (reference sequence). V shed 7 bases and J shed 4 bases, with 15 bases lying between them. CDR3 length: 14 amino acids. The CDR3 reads CASEFRRLGNTIYF. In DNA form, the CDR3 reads TGTGCCAGCGAGTTCAGGAGGTTGGGAAACACCATATATTTT.

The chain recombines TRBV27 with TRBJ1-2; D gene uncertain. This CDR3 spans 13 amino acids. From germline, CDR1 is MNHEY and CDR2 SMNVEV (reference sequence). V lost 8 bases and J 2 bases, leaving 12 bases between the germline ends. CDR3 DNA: TGTGCCAGCCCTTCCAGACGAAACTATGGCTACACCTTC. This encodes CASPSRRNYGYTF.

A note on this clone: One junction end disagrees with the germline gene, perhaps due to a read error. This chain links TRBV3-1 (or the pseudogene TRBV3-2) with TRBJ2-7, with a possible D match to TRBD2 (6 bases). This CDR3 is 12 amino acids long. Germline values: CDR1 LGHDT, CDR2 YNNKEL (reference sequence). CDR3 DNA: TGTGCCAGCAGCCCCCCGCGCGGGACCCTTCTCTTC. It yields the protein CASSPPRGTLLF.

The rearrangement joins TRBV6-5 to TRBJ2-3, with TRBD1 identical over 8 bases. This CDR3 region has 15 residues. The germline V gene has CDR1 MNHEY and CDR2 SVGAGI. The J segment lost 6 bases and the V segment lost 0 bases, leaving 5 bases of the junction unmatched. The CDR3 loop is CASSYSTDRADTQYF. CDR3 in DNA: TGTGCCAGCAGTTACTCGACGGACAGGGCGGATACGCAGTATTTT.

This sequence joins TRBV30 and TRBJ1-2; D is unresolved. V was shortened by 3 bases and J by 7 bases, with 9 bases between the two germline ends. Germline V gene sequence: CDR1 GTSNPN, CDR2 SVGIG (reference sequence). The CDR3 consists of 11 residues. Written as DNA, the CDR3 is TGTGCCTGGAGCACGGGTGGTGGCTACACCTTC. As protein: CAWSTGGGYTF.

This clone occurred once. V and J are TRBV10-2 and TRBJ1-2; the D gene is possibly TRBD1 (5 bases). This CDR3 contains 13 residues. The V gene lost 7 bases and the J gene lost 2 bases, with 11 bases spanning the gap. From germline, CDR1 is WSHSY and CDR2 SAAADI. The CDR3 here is CASNPGVNYGYTF. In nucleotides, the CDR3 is TGCGCCAGCAACCCGGGGGTCAACTATGGCTACACCTTC.

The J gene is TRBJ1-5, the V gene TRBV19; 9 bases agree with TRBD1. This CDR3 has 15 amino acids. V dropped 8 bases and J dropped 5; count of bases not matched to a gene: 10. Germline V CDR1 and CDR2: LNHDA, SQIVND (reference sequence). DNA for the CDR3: TGTGCCAGTTCGCGACAGGGGGACACGGATCAGCCCCAGCATTTT. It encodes CASSRQGDTDQPQHF.

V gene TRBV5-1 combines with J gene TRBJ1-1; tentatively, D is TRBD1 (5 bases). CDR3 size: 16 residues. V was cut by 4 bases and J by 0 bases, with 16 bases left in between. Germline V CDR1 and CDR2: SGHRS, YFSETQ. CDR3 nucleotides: TGCGCCAGCAGCGCCTCGAAGGGGTCGGTGAACACTGAAGCTTTCTTT. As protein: CASSASKGSVNTEAFF.

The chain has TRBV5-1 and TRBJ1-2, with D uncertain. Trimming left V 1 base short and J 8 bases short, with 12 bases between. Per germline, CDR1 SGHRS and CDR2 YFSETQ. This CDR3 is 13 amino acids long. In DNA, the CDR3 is TGCGCCAGCAGCTTGTCTACCGTGGACGGCTACACCTTC. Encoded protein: CASSLSTVDGYTF.

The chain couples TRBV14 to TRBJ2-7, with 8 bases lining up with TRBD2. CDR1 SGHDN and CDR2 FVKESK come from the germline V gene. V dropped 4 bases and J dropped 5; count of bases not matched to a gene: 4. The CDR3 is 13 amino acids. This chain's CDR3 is CASSPGGAHEQYF. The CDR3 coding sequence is TGTGCCAGCAGCCCCGGGGGGGCCCACGAGCAGTACTTC.

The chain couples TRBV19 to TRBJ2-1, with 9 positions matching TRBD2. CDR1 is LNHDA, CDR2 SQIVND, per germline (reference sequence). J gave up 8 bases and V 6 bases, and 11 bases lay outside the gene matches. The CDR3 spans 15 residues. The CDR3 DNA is TGTGCCAGTAGCAAAGTAGCGGGAGCCAGGGATGAGCAGTTCTTC. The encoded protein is CASSKVAGARDEQFF.

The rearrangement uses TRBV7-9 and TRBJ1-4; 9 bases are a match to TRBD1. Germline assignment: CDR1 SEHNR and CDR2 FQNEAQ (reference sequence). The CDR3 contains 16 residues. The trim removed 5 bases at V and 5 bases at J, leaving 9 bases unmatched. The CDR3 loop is CASSPRPGQGNEKLFF. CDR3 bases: TGTGCCAGCAGCCCCAGACCGGGACAGGGAAATGAAAAACTGTTTTTT.

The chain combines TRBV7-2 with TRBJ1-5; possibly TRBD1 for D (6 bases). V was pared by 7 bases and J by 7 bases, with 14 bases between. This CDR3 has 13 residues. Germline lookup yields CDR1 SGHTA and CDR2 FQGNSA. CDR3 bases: TGTGCCAGCACCTTTAGGGGGGGGCAGCCCCAGCATTTT. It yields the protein CASTFRGGQPQHF.

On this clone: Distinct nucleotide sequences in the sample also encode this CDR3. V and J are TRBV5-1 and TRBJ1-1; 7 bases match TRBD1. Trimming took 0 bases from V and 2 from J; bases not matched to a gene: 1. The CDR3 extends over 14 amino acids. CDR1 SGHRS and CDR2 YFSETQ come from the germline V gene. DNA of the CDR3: TGCGCCAGCAGCTTGGAGGGGGCAAACACTGAAGCTTTCTTT. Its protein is CASSLEGANTEAFF.

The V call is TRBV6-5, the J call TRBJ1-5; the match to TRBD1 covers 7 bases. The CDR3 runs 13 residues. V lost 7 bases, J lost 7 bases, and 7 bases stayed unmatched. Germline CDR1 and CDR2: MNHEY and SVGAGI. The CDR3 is CASISTGAQPQHF. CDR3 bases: TGTGCCAGCATTTCTACAGGGGCCCAGCCCCAGCATTTT.

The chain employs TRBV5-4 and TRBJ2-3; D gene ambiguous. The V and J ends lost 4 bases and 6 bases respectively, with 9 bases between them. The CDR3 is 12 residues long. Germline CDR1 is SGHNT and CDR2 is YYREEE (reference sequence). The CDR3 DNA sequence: TGTGCCAGCAGCCCTATTGGTGATACGCAGTATTTT. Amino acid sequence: CASSPIGDTQYF.

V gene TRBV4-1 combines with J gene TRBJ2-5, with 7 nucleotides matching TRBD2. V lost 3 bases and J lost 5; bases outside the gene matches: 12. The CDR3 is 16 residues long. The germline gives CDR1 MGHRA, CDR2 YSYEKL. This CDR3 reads CASSHPEGLVEETQYF. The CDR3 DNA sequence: TGCGCCAGCAGCCACCCTGAAGGACTAGTCGAGGAGACCCAGTACTTC.

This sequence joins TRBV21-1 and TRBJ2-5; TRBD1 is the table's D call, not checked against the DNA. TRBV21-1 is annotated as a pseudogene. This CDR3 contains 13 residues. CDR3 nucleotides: TGTGCCAGCAGAACAGGGGTTGTGGAGACCCAGTACTTC. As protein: CASRTGVVETQYF.

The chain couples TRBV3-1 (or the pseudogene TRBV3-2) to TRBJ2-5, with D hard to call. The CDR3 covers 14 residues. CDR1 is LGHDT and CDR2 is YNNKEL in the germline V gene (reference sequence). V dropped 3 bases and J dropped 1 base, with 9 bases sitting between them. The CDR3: CASSHLGSQETQYF. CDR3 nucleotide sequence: TGTGCCAGCAGCCATCTCGGCTCCCAAGAGACCCAGTACTTC.

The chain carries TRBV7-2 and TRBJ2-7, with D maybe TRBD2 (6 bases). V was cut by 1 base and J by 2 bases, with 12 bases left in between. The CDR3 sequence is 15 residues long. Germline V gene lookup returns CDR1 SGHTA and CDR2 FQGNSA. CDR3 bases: TGTGCCAGCAGCTTAGTAGGGGTAGCGGCCTACGAGCAGTACTTC. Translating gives CASSLVGVAAYEQYF.

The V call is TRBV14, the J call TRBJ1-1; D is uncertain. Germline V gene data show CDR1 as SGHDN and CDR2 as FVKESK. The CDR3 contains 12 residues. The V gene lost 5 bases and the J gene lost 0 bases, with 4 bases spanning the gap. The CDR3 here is CASSTVNTEAFF. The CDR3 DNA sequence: TGTGCCAGCAGCACAGTGAACACTGAAGCTTTCTTT.